Below, 29 T cell receptor beta chains from the same sample are listed, as sequenced in a study of cytomegalovirus exposure and HLA in healthy donors. This PCR relied on a set of 60 Vbeta primers and 13 Jbeta primers. Assay: immunoSEQ multiplex PCR; the TCRdb copy retains only in-frame clones and omits some. The sample includes over 150,000 clones, more than 80% seen only once; the top ten take roughly 7.7%. The source material was PBMCs. The receptors come from a woman aged 30 to 39 in good health and CMV-seropositive.

The chain has TRBV7-2 and TRBJ2-7, with TRBD1 matching 7 bases. The V and J ends lost 3 bases and 3 bases, in that order; junction bases with no gene match: 8. Germline CDR1 reads SGHTA; CDR2 reads FQGNSA. This CDR3 spans 15 amino acids. The CDR3 nucleotides read TGTGCCAGCAGCTTGAACAGGGGTGAAGGCTACGAGCAGTACTTC. Translated, it gives CASSLNRGEGYEQYF.

The V call is TRBV19, the J call TRBJ1-6; D not certain. The V gene's germline CDR1 is LNHDA and CDR2 SQIVND (reference sequence). V was cut by 2 bases and J by 3 bases, with 8 bases left in between. This CDR3 spans 15 amino acids. DNA for the CDR3: TGTGCCAGTAGTATATCCGAACTCTATAATTCACCCCTCCACTTT. Translated, it gives CASSISELYNSPLHF.

J is TRBJ1-1 and V is TRBV5-1, with TRBD1 identical over 8 bases. The V segment lost 0 bases and the J segment 5 bases; nucleotides outside the gene matches: 12. The CDR3 has 17 amino acids. Germline loops: CDR1 SGHRS, CDR2 YFSETQ. CDR3 coding DNA: TGCGCCAGCAGCTTGGGGCCGACAGGGGAGGTGGGAACTGAAGCTTTCTTT. It is translated as CASSLGPTGEVGTEAFF.

The chain recombines TRBV9 with TRBJ1-5; D gene ambiguous. The ends were cut back, 0 bases at V and 9 bases at J, with 13 bases in the middle. This CDR3 has 14 residues. Germline loops: CDR1 SGDLS, CDR2 YYNGEE. Written as DNA, the CDR3 is TGTGCCAGCAGCGTAGATAGATCCCATGGGCCCCAGCATTTT. It codes for CASSVDRSHGPQHF.

This chain connects TRBV7-2 to TRBJ1-4; D call uncertain. V lost 0 bases, J lost 8 bases, and 19 bases lay in between. The CDR3 is 17 residues long. Per germline, CDR1 SGHTA and CDR2 FQGNSA. The chain's CDR3 is CASSLAPAGLVGEKLFF. The CDR3 bases are TGTGCCAGCAGCTTAGCCCCGGCGGGTCTGGTAGGGGAAAAACTGTTTTTT.

The chain combines TRBV6-1 with TRBJ1-2, with 8 nucleotides matching TRBD1. CDR3 length: 13 residues. Germline V gives CDR1 MNHNS, CDR2 SASEGT. After removal of 6 bases from V and 3 bases from J, the junction contained 3 bases not matched to a gene. CDR3 sequence reads: CASSLTGDYGYTF. CDR3 in DNA: TGTGCCAGCAGCCTGACAGGGGACTATGGCTACACCTTC.

The genes are TRBV28 and TRBJ2-2; D gene uncertain. Deletions cut 6 bases from V and 2 bases from J, with 10 bases between. The CDR3 covers 14 residues. CDR1 is MDHEN, CDR2 SYDVKM, per germline. CDR3 protein: CASRSTVNTGELFF. In nucleotides, the CDR3 is TGTGCCAGCAGAAGCACAGTAAACACCGGGGAGCTGTTTTTT.

V usage is TRBV27 and J usage is TRBJ2-1; 11 bases are shared with TRBD2. The CDR3 totals 15 residues. Unmatched junction bases numbered 10, after V lost 8 bases and J lost 7 bases. Germline CDR1 and CDR2: MNHEY and SMNVEV (reference sequence). CDR3 bases: TGTGCCAGCTCGATTAGCGGGGGGGCAGGAAATGAGCAGTTCTTC. It translates to CASSISGGAGNEQFF.

The chain joins TRBV4-1 to TRBJ1-5, with TRBD1 matching over 8 bases. This CDR3 is built from 15 residues. Germline V lookup: CDR1 MGHRA, CDR2 YSYEKL. J lost 7 bases, V lost 3 bases, and 8 bases had no gene match. The CDR3 nucleotides are TGCGCCAGCAGCCACGGGACAGGAGTCTTACAGCCCCAGCATTTT. This translates into CASSHGTGVLQPQHF.

V usage is TRBV7-6 and J usage is TRBJ2-7, with TRBD1 matching 9 bases. The V segment lost 4 bases and the J segment 3 bases; nucleotides outside the gene matches: 4. Germline V CDR1 and CDR2: SGHVS, FNYEAQ. The CDR3 length is 14 residues. CDR3 sequence: CASSSGTGYYEQYF. The CDR3 DNA sequence: TGTGCCAGCAGCTCCGGGACAGGGTACTACGAGCAGTACTTC.

The genes are TRBV10-3 and TRBJ1-4; TRBD1 matches at 10 bases. J gave up 7 bases and V 3 bases, and 8 bases lay outside the gene matches. Germline values: CDR1 ENHRY, CDR2 SYGVKD. The CDR3 is 16 amino acids. CDR3 DNA sequence: TGTGCCATCAGTGACTCATGGACAGGGGGAAGTGAAAAACTGTTTTTT. This gives the protein CAISDSWTGGSEKLFF.

The genes are TRBV7-3 and TRBJ2-1; TRBD1 matches at 7 bases. Trimming cost V 2 bases and J 8 bases; bases outside gene matches: 9. From germline, CDR1 is SGHTA and CDR2 FQGTGA. The CDR3 is made up of 15 amino acids. CDR3 residues: CASSLGFTGEDEQFF. As DNA, the CDR3 is TGTGCCAGCAGCTTAGGATTTACAGGGGAAGATGAGCAGTTCTTC.

This rearrangement joins TRBV6-1 to TRBJ1-3; 8 bases align to TRBD1. CDR3 length: 15 residues. CDR1 MNHNS and CDR2 SASEGT come from the germline V gene. The V segment lost 7 bases and the J segment 3 bases; nucleotides outside the gene matches: 8. This CDR3 is CASTTGGSFGNTIYF. The CDR3 bases are TGTGCCAGCACTACAGGGGGTTCCTTTGGAAACACCATATATTTT.

This chain uses TRBV28 with TRBJ2-7, with D uncertain. The CDR3 spans 14 residues. Between the trimmed V and J ends, which lost 5 bases and 0 bases, there was a span of 11 bases. Germline V gene lookup returns CDR1 MDHEN and CDR2 SYDVKM. The CDR3 reads CASSKSASSYEQYF. CDR3 nucleotides: TGTGCCAGCAGTAAGTCTGCTAGCTCCTACGAGCAGTACTTC.

This clone was counted a single time. V is TRBV6-5 and J is TRBJ2-5, with TRBD1 as a possible D gene (8 bases). Germline V gives CDR1 MNHEY, CDR2 SVGAGI. V was shortened by 6 bases and J by 4 bases, with 18 bases between the two germline ends. CDR3 length: 15 residues. This CDR3 reads CASSPTGEGVETQYF. The CDR3 nucleotides are TGTGCCAGCAGCCCGACAGGGGAGGGGGTAGAGACCCAGTACTTC.

The count of this clone is one. The chain employs TRBV9 and TRBJ2-3; D possibly corresponds to TRBD2 (6 bases). Germline CDR1 is SGDLS and CDR2 is YYNGEE. This CDR3 spans 13 amino acids. V was clipped by 3 bases and J by 5 bases, with 10 bases between them. CDR3 sequence reads: CASSASGGDTQYF. In DNA, the CDR3 is TGTGCCAGCAGCGCATCCGGGGGAGATACGCAGTATTTT.

The chain has TRBV7-2 and TRBJ2-5, with TRBD2 matching 11 bases. This CDR3 comprises 16 residues. Germline lookup yields CDR1 SGHTA and CDR2 FQGNSA. J was trimmed by 1 base and V by 2 bases; bases with no gene match: 3. The CDR3 here is CASSLIGTSGQETQYF. The CDR3, as DNA: TGTGCCAGCAGCTTAATTGGGACTAGCGGCCAAGAGACCCAGTACTTC. Complete variable domain (other parts from reference TRBV7-2 and TRBJ2-5): GAGVSQSPSNKVTEKGKDVELRCDPISGHTALYWYRQSLGQGLEFLIYFQGNSAPDKSGLPSDRFSAERTGGSVSTLTIQRTQQEDSAVYLCASSLIGTSGQETQYFGPGTRLLVL.

This chain links TRBV5-6 with TRBJ2-7; D is uncertain. The CDR3 runs 13 residues. V dropped 2 bases and J dropped 5 bases, with 11 bases sitting between them. Germline V gives CDR1 SGHDT, CDR2 YYEEEE. The CDR3 is CASSFAVRDEQYF. CDR3 in DNA: TGTGCCAGCAGCTTCGCTGTGAGAGACGAGCAGTACTTC.

The V call is TRBV28, the J call TRBJ1-4; 9 nucleotides match TRBD1. V trimming: 5 bases; J trimming: 8 bases; junction bases outside the gene matches: 9. Germline V gives CDR1 MDHEN, CDR2 SYDVKM. The CDR3 loop spans 15 amino acids. DNA of the CDR3: TGTGCCAGCAGTCTACTCCGGGACAGGGCGGAAAAACTGTTTTTT. Amino acid sequence: CASSLLRDRAEKLFF.

The chain carries TRBV2 and TRBJ2-2; TRBD2 matches 9 bases. V lost 7 bases and J lost 4; bases outside the gene matches: 13. Germline CDR1 and CDR2: SNHLY and FYNNEI. CDR3 size: 17 residues. The CDR3 is CASIWQRGGAGTGELFF. CDR3 coding DNA: TGTGCCAGCATCTGGCAACGCGGGGGGGCGGGCACCGGGGAGCTGTTTTTT.

The chain recombines TRBV29-1 with TRBJ1-3; 8 bases map to TRBD1. CDR3 size: 12 residues. Per germline, CDR1 SQVTM and CDR2 ANQGSEA. Unmatched junction bases numbered 3, after V lost 7 bases and J lost 4 bases. The CDR3 sequence is CSAWTGGNTIYF. CDR3 nucleotide sequence: TGCAGCGCCTGGACAGGGGGAAACACCATATATTTT. Together with reference TRBV29-1 and TRBJ1-3, the CDR3 gives the full variable domain: SAVISQKPSRDICQRGTSLTIQCQVDSQVTMMFWYRQQPGQSLTLIATANQGSEATYESGFVIDKFPISRPNLTFSTLTVSNMSPEDSSIYLCSAWTGGNTIYFGEGSWLTVV.

This chain links TRBV6-1 with TRBJ2-2, with D tentatively TRBD1 (6 bases). V was cut by 6 bases and J by 0 bases, with 8 bases left in between. Looked up from germline, CDR1 is MNHNS and CDR2 is SASEGT. The CDR3 sequence is 14 residues long. CDR3 bases: TGTGCCAGCAGGGACAGCTCGAACACCGGGGAGCTGTTTTTT. Translated, it gives CASRDSSNTGELFF.

This clone was seen a handful of times. V gene TRBV27 combines with J gene TRBJ1-6; 8 nucleotides align to TRBD1. V lost 5 bases and J lost 7; bases outside the gene matches: 7. The germline CDR1 and CDR2 sequences are MNHEY and SMNVEV (reference sequence). The CDR3 length is 15 residues. DNA of the CDR3: TGTGCCAGCAGTCCAAGACAGGGGTTCAATTCACCCCTCCACTTT. It translates to CASSPRQGFNSPLHF.

The chain employs TRBV5-1 and TRBJ2-3, with TRBD2 matching 16 bases. There are 16 residues in the CDR3. Trimming took 4 bases from V and 4 from J; bases not matched to a gene: 3. The germline V gene has CDR1 SGHRS and CDR2 YFSETQ. As DNA, the CDR3 is TGCGCCAGCAGCGTAGGGACTAGCGGGGGGGCAGATACGCAGTATTTT. Residues: CASSVGTSGGADTQYF.

The V and J genes are TRBV27 and TRBJ1-5, with 10 bases that match TRBD1. Germline V gene sequence: CDR1 MNHEY, CDR2 SMNVEV (reference sequence). This CDR3 is built from 14 residues. The junction had 6 bases not matched to a gene; V was cut back by 6 bases and J by 7 bases. The CDR3 region is CASRMTGGGQPQHF. CDR3 nucleotide sequence: TGTGCCAGCAGAATGACAGGGGGCGGGCAGCCCCAGCATTTT.

About this clone itself: One end of the junction varies from germline; a read error may be responsible. The J gene is TRBJ2-1, the V gene TRBV19; 7 bases agree with TRBD2. The CDR3 contains 12 residues. Germline CDR1 LNHDA, CDR2 SQIVND (reference sequence). The CDR3 DNA sequence: TGTGCCAGTAGTTGGCGGGGGACGGAGCTGTTCTTC. Translated: CASSWRGTELFF.

This clone occurred once. The rearrangement uses TRBV27 and TRBJ2-2; 8 nucleotides align to TRBD1. The junction had 5 bases not matched to a gene; V was cut back by 5 bases and J by 6 bases. This CDR3 region has 14 residues. Germline lookup yields CDR1 MNHEY and CDR2 SMNVEV (reference sequence). CDR3 loop: CASSKRQGSGELFF. The CDR3 region has the DNA TGTGCCAGCAGTAAAAGACAGGGGTCCGGGGAGCTGTTTTTT.

This chain connects TRBV30 to TRBJ2-3, with D possibly matching TRBD1 (5 bases). The germline gives CDR1 GTSNPN, CDR2 SVGIG (reference sequence). Trimming stripped 5 bases from V and 2 bases from J, with 11 bases between. The CDR3 sequence is 13 residues long. The CDR3 loop is CAWSTVSTDTQYF. The CDR3 nucleotides are TGTGCCTGGTCGACAGTTTCCACAGATACGCAGTATTTT.

The chain combines TRBV4-3 with TRBJ1-1; 9 bases line up with TRBD1. This CDR3 is 16 amino acids long. The trim removed 0 bases at V and 2 bases at J, leaving 4 bases unmatched. Germline V gene lookup returns CDR1 LGHNA and CDR2 YSLEER. The CDR3 DNA reads TGCGCCAGCAGCCAAGAAGGGACAGGGTATAACACTGAAGCTTTCTTT. This sequence encodes CASSQEGTGYNTEAFF.